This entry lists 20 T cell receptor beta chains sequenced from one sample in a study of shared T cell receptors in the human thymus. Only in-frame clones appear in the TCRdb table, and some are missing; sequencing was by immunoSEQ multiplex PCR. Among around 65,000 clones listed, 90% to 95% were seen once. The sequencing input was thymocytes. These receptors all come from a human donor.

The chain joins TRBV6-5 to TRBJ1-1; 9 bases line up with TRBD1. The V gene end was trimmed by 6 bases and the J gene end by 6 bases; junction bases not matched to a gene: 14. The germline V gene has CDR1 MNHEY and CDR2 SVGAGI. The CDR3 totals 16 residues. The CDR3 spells CASSYRGPGGYAEAFF. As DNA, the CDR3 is TGTGCCAGCAGCTACAGGGGGCCGGGTGGGTACGCTGAAGCTTTCTTT.

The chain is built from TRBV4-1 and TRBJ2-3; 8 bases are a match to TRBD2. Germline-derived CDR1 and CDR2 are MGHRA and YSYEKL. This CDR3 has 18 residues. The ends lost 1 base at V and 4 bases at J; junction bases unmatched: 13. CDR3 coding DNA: TGCGCCAGCAGCCAAGGACGTGGCGGGGGGCGGGAGCCAGATACGCAGTATTTT. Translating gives CASSQGRGGGREPDTQYF.

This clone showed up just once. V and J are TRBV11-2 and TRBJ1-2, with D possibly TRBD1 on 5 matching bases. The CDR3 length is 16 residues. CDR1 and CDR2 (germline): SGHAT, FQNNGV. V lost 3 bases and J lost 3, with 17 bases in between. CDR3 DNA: TGTGCCAGCAGCTTCGCCCGGGACGGTGGGTACTATGGCTACACCTTC. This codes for CASSFARDGGYYGYTF.

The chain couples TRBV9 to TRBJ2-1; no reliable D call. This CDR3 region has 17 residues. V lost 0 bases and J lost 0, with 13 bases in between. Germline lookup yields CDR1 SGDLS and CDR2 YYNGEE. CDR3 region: CASSVGFPGRSYNEQFF. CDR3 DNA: TGTGCCAGCAGCGTAGGGTTCCCGGGTCGCTCCTACAATGAGCAGTTCTTC. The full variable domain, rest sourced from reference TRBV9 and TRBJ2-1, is DSGVTQTPKHLITATGQRVTLRCSPRSGDLSVYWYQQSLDQGLQFLIQYYNGEERAKGNILERFSAQQFPDLHSELNLSSLELGDSALYFCASSVGFPGRSYNEQFFGPGTRLTVL.

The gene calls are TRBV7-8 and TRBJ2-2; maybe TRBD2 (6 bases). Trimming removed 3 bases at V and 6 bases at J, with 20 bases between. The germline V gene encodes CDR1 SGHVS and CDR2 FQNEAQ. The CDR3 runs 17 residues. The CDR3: CASSFPRDVREAGELFF. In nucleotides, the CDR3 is TGTGCCAGCAGCTTTCCGCGGGACGTGAGGGAGGCCGGGGAGCTGTTTTTT.

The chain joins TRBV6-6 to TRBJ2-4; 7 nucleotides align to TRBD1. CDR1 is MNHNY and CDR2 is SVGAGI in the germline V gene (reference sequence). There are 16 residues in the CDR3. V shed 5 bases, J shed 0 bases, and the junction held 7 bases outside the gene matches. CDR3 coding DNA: TGTGCCAGCAGTCAAGGACAGGCAGAAGCCAAAAACATTCAGTACTTC. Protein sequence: CASSQGQAEAKNIQYF.

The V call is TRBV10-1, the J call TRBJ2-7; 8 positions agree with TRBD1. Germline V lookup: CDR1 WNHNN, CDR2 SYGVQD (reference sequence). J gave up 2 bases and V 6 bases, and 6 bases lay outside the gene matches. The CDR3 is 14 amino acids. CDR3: CASSAGTGTYEQYF. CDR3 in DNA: TGCGCCAGCAGCGCAGGGACAGGAACCTACGAGCAGTACTTC.

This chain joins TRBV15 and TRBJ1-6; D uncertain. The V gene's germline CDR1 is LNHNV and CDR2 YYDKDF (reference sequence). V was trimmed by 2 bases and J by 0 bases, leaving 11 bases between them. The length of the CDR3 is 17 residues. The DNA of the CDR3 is TGTGCCACCAGCAGATCATCCTGGAGCTCCTATAATTCACCCCTCCACTTT. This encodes CATSRSSWSSYNSPLHF.

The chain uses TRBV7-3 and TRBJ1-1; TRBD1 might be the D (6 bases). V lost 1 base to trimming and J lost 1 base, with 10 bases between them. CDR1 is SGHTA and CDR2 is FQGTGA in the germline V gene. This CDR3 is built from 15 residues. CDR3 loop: CASSLRGGRNTEAFF. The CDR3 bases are TGTGCCAGCAGCTTAAGAGGGGGTAGGAACACTGAAGCTTTCTTT.

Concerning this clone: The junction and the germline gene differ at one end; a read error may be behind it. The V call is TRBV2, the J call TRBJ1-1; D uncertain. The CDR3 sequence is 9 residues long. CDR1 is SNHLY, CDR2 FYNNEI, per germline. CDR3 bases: TGTGCCAGCAGTGACCGGAGCCTATTT. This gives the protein CASSDRSLF.

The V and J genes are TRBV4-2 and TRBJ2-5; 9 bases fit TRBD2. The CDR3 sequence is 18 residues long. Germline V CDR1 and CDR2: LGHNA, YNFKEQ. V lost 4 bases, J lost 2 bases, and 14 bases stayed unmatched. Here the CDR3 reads CASSPLGSSSGDQETQYF. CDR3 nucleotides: TGTGCCAGCAGCCCCCTCGGTAGTTCTAGCGGGGATCAAGAGACCCAGTACTTC.

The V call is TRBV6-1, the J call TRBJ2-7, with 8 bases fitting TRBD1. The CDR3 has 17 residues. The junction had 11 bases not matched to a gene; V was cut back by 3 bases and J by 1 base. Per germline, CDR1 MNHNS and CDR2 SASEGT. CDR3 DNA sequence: TGTGCCAGCAGTGAGGTCAGGGGGCGCAGGACTTCCTACGAGCAGTACTTC. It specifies CASSEVRGRRTSYEQYF.

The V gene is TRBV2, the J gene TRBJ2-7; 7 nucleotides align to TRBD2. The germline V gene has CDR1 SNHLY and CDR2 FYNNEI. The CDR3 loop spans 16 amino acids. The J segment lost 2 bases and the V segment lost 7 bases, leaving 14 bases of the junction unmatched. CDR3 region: CASIYNGGGATYEQYF. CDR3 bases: TGTGCCAGCATATATAATGGCGGGGGAGCCACCTACGAGCAGTACTTC.

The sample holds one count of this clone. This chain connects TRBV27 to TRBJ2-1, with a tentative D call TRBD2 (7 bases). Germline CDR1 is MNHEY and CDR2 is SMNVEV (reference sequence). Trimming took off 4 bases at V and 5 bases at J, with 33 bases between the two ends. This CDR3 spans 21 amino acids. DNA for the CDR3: TGTGCCAGCAGTTATTCTCTTCCGGGGGGCTCTCCCTCTGAGCGCCACAATGAGCAGTTCTTC. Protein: CASSYSLPGGSPSERHNEQFF.

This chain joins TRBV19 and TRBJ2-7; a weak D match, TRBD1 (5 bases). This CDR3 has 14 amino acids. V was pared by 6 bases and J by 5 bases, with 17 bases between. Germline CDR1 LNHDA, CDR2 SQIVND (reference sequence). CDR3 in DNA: TGTGCCAGTAGATCGTCCAGGGTAGTAGACGAGCAGTACTTC. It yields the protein CASRSSRVVDEQYF.

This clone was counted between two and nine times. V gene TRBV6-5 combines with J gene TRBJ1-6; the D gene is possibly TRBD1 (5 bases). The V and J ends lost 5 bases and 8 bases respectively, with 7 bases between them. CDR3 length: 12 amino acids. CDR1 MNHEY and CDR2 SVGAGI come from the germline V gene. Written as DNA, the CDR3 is TGTGCCAGCAGTCTAGGGGATTCACCCCTCCACTTT. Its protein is CASSLGDSPLHF.

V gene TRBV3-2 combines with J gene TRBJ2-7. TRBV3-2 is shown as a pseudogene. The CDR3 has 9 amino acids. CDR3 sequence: CASSHEQYF. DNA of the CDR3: TGTGCCAGCAGCCATGAGCAGTACTTC.

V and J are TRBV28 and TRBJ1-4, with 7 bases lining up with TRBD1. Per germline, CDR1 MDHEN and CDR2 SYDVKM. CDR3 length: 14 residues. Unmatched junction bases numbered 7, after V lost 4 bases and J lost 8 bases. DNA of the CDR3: TGTGCCAGCAGTTATCAGGACAGGTCCGAAAAACTGTTTTTT. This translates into CASSYQDRSEKLFF.

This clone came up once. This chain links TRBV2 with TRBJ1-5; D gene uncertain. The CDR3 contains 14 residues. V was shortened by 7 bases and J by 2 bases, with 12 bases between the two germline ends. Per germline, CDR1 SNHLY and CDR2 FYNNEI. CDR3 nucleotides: TGTGCCAGCAAAGGTGGCTTTCGCAATCAGCCCCAGCATTTT. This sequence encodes CASKGGFRNQPQHF. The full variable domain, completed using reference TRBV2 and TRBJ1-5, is EPEVTQTPSHQVTQMGQEVILRCVPISNHLYFYWYRQILGQKVEFLVSFYNNEISEKSEIFDDQFSVERPDGSNFTLKIRSTKLEDSAMYFCASKGGFRNQPQHFGDGTRLSIL.

The CDR3: CASSLRGRGTDTQYF. The CDR3 DNA follows: TGTGCCAGCAGCTTGAGGGGCAGGGGCACAGATACGCAGTATTTT. V is TRBV5-4 and J is TRBJ2-3; a possible D gene is TRBD1 (5 bases). Trimming took off 1 base at V and 1 base at J, with 10 bases between the two ends. Germline CDR1 reads SGHNT; CDR2 reads YYREEE (reference sequence). There are 15 residues in the CDR3.